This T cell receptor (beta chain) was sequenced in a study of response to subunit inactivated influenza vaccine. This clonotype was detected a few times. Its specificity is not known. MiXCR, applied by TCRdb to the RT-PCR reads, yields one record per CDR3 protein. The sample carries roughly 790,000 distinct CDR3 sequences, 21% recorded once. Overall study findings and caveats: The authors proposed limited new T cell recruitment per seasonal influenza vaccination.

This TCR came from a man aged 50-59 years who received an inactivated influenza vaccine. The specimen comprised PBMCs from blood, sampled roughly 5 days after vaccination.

The CDR3 DNA reads TGTGCCAGCAGCCCCGACCGACTGGGAACCTACGAGCAGTACTTC. Its protein product is CASSPDRLGTYEQYF. The V call is TRBV11-2, the J call TRBJ2-7; D unresolved. Between the trimmed V and J ends, which lost 5 bases and 2 bases, there was a span of 16 bases. The CDR3 spans 15 residues. Germline V gives CDR1 SGHAT, CDR2 FQNNGV.